The clone carrying this T cell receptor beta chain was seen at least ten times. Its target is not known. A second about 7 to 11 cycle PCR used barcoded and J-beta primers. TCRdb recomputed calls from the 5' RACE reads with MiXCR, one row per CDR3 protein. There are 800,000 to 950,000 distinct CDR3 sequences in the sample; 25% to 35% occur only once, and about 10% lies in the top ten. Total RNA was isolated from each sample in quantities of at least 6 micrograms. There are 13 residues in the CDR3. The germline V and J ends were trimmed by 2 bases and 6 bases, with 10 bases remaining between them. Germline V gives CDR1 KGHSH, CDR2 LQKENI. This record belongs to a study of blood T cells in healthy people across ages. Study outcomes and limitations: Diversity figures based on one million T cells were deemed too low. Naive T cell percentage by flow cytometry tracked strongly with beta diversity.

These data also featured in a second study, about T cells of mothers and their children.

Sequenced: blood. The receptor comes from a middle-aged woman in good health. The chain uses TRBV18 and TRBJ1-2; tentative D call: TRBD1 (5 bases). CDR3 nucleotide sequence: TGTGCCAGCTCACCAGACAGAATGGATGGCTACACCTTC. Protein product: CASSPDRMDGYTF.